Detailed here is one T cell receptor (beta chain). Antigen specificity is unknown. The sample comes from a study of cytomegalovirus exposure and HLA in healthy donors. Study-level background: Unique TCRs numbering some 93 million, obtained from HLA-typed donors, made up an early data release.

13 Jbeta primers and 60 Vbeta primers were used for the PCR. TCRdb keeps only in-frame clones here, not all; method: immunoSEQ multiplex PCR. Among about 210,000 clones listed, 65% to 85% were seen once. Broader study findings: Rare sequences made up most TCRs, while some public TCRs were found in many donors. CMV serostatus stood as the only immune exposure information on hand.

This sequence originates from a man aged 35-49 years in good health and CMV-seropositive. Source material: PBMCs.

The CDR3 DNA sequence: TGCGCCAGCAGCTTGGAGGGACTAGTATCGGGCACAGATACGCAGTATTTT. Translated, it gives CASSLEGLVSGTDTQYF. This rearrangement joins TRBV5-1 to TRBJ2-3; 8 bases are a match to TRBD2. The CDR3 is made up of 17 amino acids. CDR1 is SGHRS, CDR2 YFSETQ, per germline. The V segment lost 0 bases and the J segment 1 base; nucleotides outside the gene matches: 7.